Listed here are 19 T cell receptor beta chains from one sample, sequenced in a study of cytomegalovirus exposure and HLA in healthy donors. Using immunoSEQ multiplex PCR, the repertoire was profiled, and TCRdb retains in-frame clones only, with some absent. The repertoire has some 320,000 clones, roughly 87% of them found once; the top ten carry approximately 1.2%. The sample comprised PBMCs. Receptors originate from a woman under 40 in good health and CMV-seropositive.

As concerns this clone: Other DNA sequences from this sample encode an identical CDR3 as well. The V gene is TRBV18, the J gene TRBJ1-1, with 7 bases identical to TRBD1. The CDR3 has 14 residues. The V gene end was trimmed by 1 base and the J gene end by 1 base; junction bases not matched to a gene: 0. Looked up from germline, CDR1 is KGHSH and CDR2 is LQKENI. The CDR3 nucleotides are TGTGCCAGCTCACCACGACAGGGGAACACTGAAGCTTTCTTT. This encodes CASSPRQGNTEAFF.

The chain links TRBV7-6 to TRBJ2-4, with 13 bases that match TRBD2. CDR3 size: 17 residues. V lost 5 bases to trimming and J lost 4 bases; unmatched junction nucleotides: 8. Germline lookup yields CDR1 SGHVS and CDR2 FNYEAQ. The CDR3 DNA sequence: TGTGCCAGCAGCCGGTGGACTAGCGGGAGTGGGAAAAACATTCAGTACTTC. This translates into CASSRWTSGSGKNIQYF.

This clone has a handful of counts. The CDR3: CASSLIPGQGNTIYF. In DNA form, the CDR3 reads TGTGCCAGCAGCTTGATCCCGGGACAGGGAAACACCATATATTTT. The rearrangement uses TRBV7-8 and TRBJ1-3, with 7 bases lining up with TRBD1. From germline, CDR1 is SGHVS and CDR2 FQNEAQ. V gave up 3 bases and J gave up 4 bases; unmatched junction bases: 6. The CDR3 length is 15 residues.

V gene TRBV7-6 combines with J gene TRBJ1-3, with D uncertain. Trimming removed 2 bases at V and 4 bases at J, with 12 bases between. The CDR3 runs 15 residues. Germline CDR1 reads SGHVS; CDR2 reads FNYEAQ. Here the CDR3 reads CASSLMRTVGNTIYF. CDR3 nucleotides: TGTGCCAGCAGCTTAATGAGGACGGTGGGAAACACCATATATTTT.

J is TRBJ1-5 and V is TRBV5-1; TRBD1 might be the D (5 bases). The CDR3 runs to 16 residues. In germline, CDR1 is SGHRS, CDR2 YFSETQ. Trimming pared 7 bases from V and 1 base from J, leaving 18 bases between. CDR3 residues: CASLGWGRLSNQPQHF. In nucleotides, the CDR3 is TGCGCCAGCCTAGGGTGGGGCCGATTAAGCAATCAGCCCCAGCATTTT.

V gene TRBV6-5 combines with J gene TRBJ1-2; a possible D gene is TRBD1 (5 bases). V gave up 0 bases and J gave up 2 bases, with 13 bases separating them. The CDR3 has 16 residues. Germline V gene sequence: CDR1 MNHEY, CDR2 SVGAGI. The CDR3: CASSYSGGGPNYGYTF. The CDR3 DNA is TGTGCCAGCAGTTACTCAGGTGGGGGACCGAACTATGGCTACACCTTC.

The CDR3 bases are TGTGCCAGCAGTTTATTCATATCCACAGGAGACCCTGAAGCTTTCTTT. Protein product: CASSLFISTGDPEAFF. The J gene is TRBJ1-1, the V gene TRBV28; weak D call: TRBD1 (5 bases). Germline V CDR1 and CDR2: MDHEN, SYDVKM. Trimming removed 1 base at V and 6 bases at J, with 18 bases between. This CDR3 comprises 16 residues.

This chain joins TRBV6-6 and TRBJ1-1; the D is unclear. V was clipped by 2 bases and J by 4 bases, with 5 bases between them. The CDR3 sequence is 12 residues long. The germline V gene has CDR1 MNHNY and CDR2 SVGAGI (reference sequence). CDR3 protein: CASSYGSTEAFF. CDR3 nucleotides: TGTGCCAGCAGTTACGGCTCCACTGAAGCTTTCTTT.

This CDR3 is CASSFNPARDTQYF. For the CDR3, the DNA is TGTGCCAGCAGTTTTAATCCAGCCCGAGATACGCAGTATTTT. The chain employs TRBV27 and TRBJ2-3; D gene uncertain. Germline CDR1 is MNHEY and CDR2 is SMNVEV (reference sequence). The CDR3 runs 14 residues. V gave up 3 bases and J gave up 5 bases, with 12 bases separating them.

This chain joins TRBV15 and TRBJ2-3; 7 nucleotides line up with TRBD2. Germline V gene data show CDR1 as LNHNV and CDR2 as YYDKDF (reference sequence). This CDR3 has 15 residues. J was trimmed by 4 bases and V by 0 bases; bases with no gene match: 4. The CDR3 DNA is TGTGCCACCAGCAGAGAAAGCGGGGCTTCAGATACGCAGTATTTT. Encoded protein: CATSRESGASDTQYF.

The chain combines TRBV28 with TRBJ2-1; 14 bases map to TRBD2. Germline V gives CDR1 MDHEN, CDR2 SYDVKM. The CDR3 spans 19 residues. Trimming removed 1 base from V and 1 base from J; junction bases left unmatched: 6. The CDR3 nucleotides are TGTGCCAGCAGTTTATCCCGGGGACTAGCGGGAGAGTCCTACAATGAGCAGTTCTTC. Its protein is CASSLSRGLAGESYNEQFF.

J is TRBJ1-1 and V is TRBV30; maybe TRBD1 (6 bases). CDR3 length equals 14 residues. CDR1 is GTSNPN and CDR2 is SVGIG in the germline V gene (reference sequence). V lost 0 bases and J lost 5, with 13 bases in between. CDR3 sequence: CAWSVGGRGTEAFF. The CDR3 DNA follows: TGTGCCTGGAGTGTCGGGGGGCGAGGAACTGAAGCTTTCTTT.

This chain joins TRBV7-2 and TRBJ2-2; D is unclear. The CDR3 is 16 residues long. V shed 3 bases and J shed 6 bases, with 17 bases lying between them. Germline V gene data show CDR1 as SGHTA and CDR2 as FQGNSA. CDR3 loop: CASSFLVVDRAGELFF. In DNA, the CDR3 is TGTGCCAGCAGCTTCCTAGTTGTGGATAGGGCCGGGGAGCTGTTTTTT.

This rearrangement joins TRBV11-3 to TRBJ2-2; 8 bases line up with TRBD1. This CDR3 is 18 amino acids long. CDR1 is SGHNT and CDR2 is YENEEA in the germline V gene. After removal of 4 bases from V and 4 bases from J, the junction contained 14 bases not matched to a gene. The CDR3 is CASSSLNRWTGSTGELFF. DNA for the CDR3: TGTGCCAGCAGCTCACTTAACCGTTGGACAGGGTCCACCGGGGAGCTGTTTTTT. Looking up the rest from reference TRBV11-3 and TRBJ2-2 gives the full variable domain: EAGVVQSPRYKIIEKKQPVAFWCNPISGHNTLYWYLQNLGQGPELLIRYENEEAVDDSQLPKDRFSAERLKGVDSTLKIQPAELGDSAVYLCASSSLNRWTGSTGELFFGEGSRLTVL.

The chain employs TRBV7-2 and TRBJ2-3; 12 positions match TRBD2. Germline CDR1 is SGHTA and CDR2 is FQGNSA. The V and J ends lost 5 bases and 5 bases, in that order; junction bases with no gene match: 8. This CDR3 is built from 16 residues. The CDR3 DNA sequence: TGTGCCAGCAGCACCCTCCCTAGCGGGGGGGGAGATACGCAGTATTTT. It yields the protein CASSTLPSGGGDTQYF.

Of note for this clone: This same CDR3 is encoded by further DNA sequences in the sample. The chain is built from TRBV19 and TRBJ2-7; TRBD2 agrees at 7 bases. This CDR3 is built from 12 residues. Germline loops: CDR1 LNHDA, CDR2 SQIVND (reference sequence). V lost 4 bases, J lost 4 bases, and 1 base stayed unmatched. CDR3 sequence reads: CASSSGGYEQYF. The DNA for the CDR3 is TGTGCCAGTAGTAGCGGGGGATACGAGCAGTACTTC.

This clone showed up just a few times. The J gene is TRBJ2-7, the V gene TRBV30; D unresolved. V was trimmed by 3 bases and J by 3 bases, leaving 6 bases between them. The V gene's germline CDR1 is GTSNPN and CDR2 SVGIG (reference sequence). CDR3 length: 11 residues. The DNA of the CDR3 is TGTGCCTGGAGCGGCTACTACGAGCAGTACTTC. This sequence encodes CAWSGYYEQYF.

The genes are TRBV18 and TRBJ1-1, with D tentatively TRBD1 (6 bases). Germline CDR1 KGHSH, CDR2 LQKENI. Trimming shortened V by 3 bases and J by 5 bases, and 13 bases separated the two germline ends. This CDR3 spans 14 amino acids. This CDR3 is CASSPARGGTEAFF. In DNA, the CDR3 is TGTGCCAGCTCACCTGCCAGGGGAGGGACTGAAGCTTTCTTT.

This clone is a singleton in its sample. The gene calls are TRBV28 and TRBJ1-5; D perhaps matches TRBD1 (5 bases). CDR3 length equals 14 residues. The V gene's germline CDR1 is MDHEN and CDR2 SYDVKM. Trimming took 6 bases from V and 7 from J, leaving 16 bases between them. CDR3 DNA sequence: TGTGCCAGCAGGGACCCCCAGGGAACCCAGCCCCAGCATTTT. It is translated as CASRDPQGTQPQHF.